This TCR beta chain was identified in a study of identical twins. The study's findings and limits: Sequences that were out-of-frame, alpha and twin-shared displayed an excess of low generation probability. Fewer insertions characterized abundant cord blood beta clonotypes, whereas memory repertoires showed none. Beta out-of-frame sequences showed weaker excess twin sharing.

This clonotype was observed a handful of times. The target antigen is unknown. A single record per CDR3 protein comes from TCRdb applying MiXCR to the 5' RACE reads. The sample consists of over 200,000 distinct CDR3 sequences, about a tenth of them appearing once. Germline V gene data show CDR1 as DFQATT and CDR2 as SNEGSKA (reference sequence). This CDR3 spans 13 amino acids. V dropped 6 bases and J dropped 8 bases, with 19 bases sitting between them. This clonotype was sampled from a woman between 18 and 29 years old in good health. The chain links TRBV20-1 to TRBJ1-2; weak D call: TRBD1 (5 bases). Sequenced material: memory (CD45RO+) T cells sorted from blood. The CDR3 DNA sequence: TGCAGTGCACCGACGACAGCGTTTCAAGGCTACACCTTC. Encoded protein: CSAPTTAFQGYTF.